The 31 T cell receptor beta chains below were found in one sample sequenced in a study of T cell responses to AZD1222 COVID-19 vaccine. Produced via immunoSEQ multiplex PCR; TCRdb's table is partial and in-frame only. The data show roughly 200,000 clones, 90% to 95% seen once. The sample consisted of peripheral blood, taken on day 0 of MenACWY control vaccination. The receptors originated from an adult in good health.

V and J are TRBV3-1 (or the pseudogene TRBV3-2) and TRBJ1-2; D may be TRBD1 (5 bases). The V and J ends lost 6 bases and 8 bases respectively, with 16 bases between them. Germline V gene sequence: CDR1 LGHDT, CDR2 YNNKEL (reference sequence). CDR3 length: 13 residues. The CDR3 bases are TGTGCCAGCAGGCTGGTGGGGGTTCGGGGCTACACCTTC. The encoded protein is CASRLVGVRGYTF.

This clone came up once. The rearrangement joins TRBV7-9 to TRBJ2-1; D is uncertain. Germline CDR1 reads SEHNR; CDR2 reads FQNEAQ (reference sequence). This CDR3 spans 11 amino acids. The V gene lost 1 base and the J gene lost 10 bases, with 5 bases spanning the gap. Here the CDR3 reads CASSLVGEQFF. The CDR3 region has the DNA TGTGCCAGCAGCTTAGTGGGGGAGCAGTTCTTC.

The chain carries TRBV18 and TRBJ1-4, with D unclear. Trimming took off 5 bases at V and 0 bases at J, with 7 bases between the two ends. The CDR3 runs 14 residues. Germline V gene lookup returns CDR1 KGHSH and CDR2 LQKENI. CDR3 sequence (DNA): TGTGCCAGCTCATTCCAGGCAACTAATGAAAAACTGTTTTTT. Residues: CASSFQATNEKLFF.

The chain joins TRBV28 to TRBJ2-1, with D unclear. The ends were cut back, 1 base at V and 12 bases at J, with 13 bases in the middle. CDR1 and CDR2 (germline): MDHEN, SYDVKM. This CDR3 comprises 13 residues. The CDR3 DNA follows: TGTGCCAGCAGTTTATCAGGCTCCCCCGGGCAGTTCTTC. Translated: CASSLSGSPGQFF.

J is TRBJ2-2 and V is TRBV4-3; 12 nucleotides line up with TRBD2. CDR1 is LGHNA, CDR2 YSLEER, per germline. V lost 6 bases and J lost 0; bases outside the gene matches: 8. The CDR3 extends over 18 amino acids. CDR3 sequence (DNA): TGCGCCAGCAGTTCTAGGCTAGCGGGGGGGCCGAACACCGGGGAGCTGTTTTTT. Translation gives CASSSRLAGGPNTGELFF.

This chain joins TRBV7-3 and TRBJ1-1; a weak D match, TRBD1 (5 bases). The CDR3 consists of 14 residues. Trimming cost V 5 bases and J 1 base, with 11 bases left between them. Germline lookup yields CDR1 SGHTA and CDR2 FQGTGA. The CDR3 nucleotides read TGTGCCAGCAGCATAGGGGCCGCGAACACTGAAGCTTTCTTT. Translated, it gives CASSIGAANTEAFF.

V usage is TRBV7-9 and J usage is TRBJ2-2; possibly TRBD1 for D (5 bases). The CDR3 totals 17 residues. V lost 5 bases and J 3 bases, leaving 19 bases between the germline ends. CDR1 is SEHNR and CDR2 is FQNEAQ in the germline V gene (reference sequence). As DNA, the CDR3 is TGTGCCAGCAGCCGTTACGTCCAGGGTGGGGACACCGGGGAGCTGTTTTTT. Translation gives CASSRYVQGGDTGELFF.

The genes are TRBV18 and TRBJ2-1; TRBD2 aligns across 12 bases. The V gene's germline CDR1 is KGHSH and CDR2 LQKENI. This CDR3 is built from 15 residues. Trimming took 4 bases from V and 5 from J; bases not matched to a gene: 3. CDR3 in DNA: TGTGCCAGCTCACTAGGACTAGCGGGGAACAATGAGCAGTTCTTC. Its protein product is CASSLGLAGNNEQFF. Full variable domain (rest looked up from reference TRBV18 and TRBJ2-1): NAGVMQNPRHLVRRRGQEARLRCSPMKGHSHVYWYRQLPEEGLKFMVYLQKENIIDESGMPKERFSAEFPKEGPSILRIQQVVRGDSAAYFCASSLGLAGNNEQFFGPGTRLTVL.

The chain links TRBV2 to TRBJ2-7, with D hard to call. Germline CDR1 and CDR2: SNHLY and FYNNEI. Trimming stripped 8 bases from V and 2 bases from J, with 7 bases between. CDR3 length: 11 amino acids. This chain's CDR3 is CASSSTYEQYF. DNA for the CDR3: TGTGCCAGCTCAAGTACCTACGAGCAGTACTTC. Full variable domain (remainder filled in from reference TRBV2 and TRBJ2-7): EPEVTQTPSHQVTQMGQEVILRCVPISNHLYFYWYRQILGQKVEFLVSFYNNEISEKSEIFDDQFSVERPDGSNFTLKIRSTKLEDSAMYFCASSSTYEQYFGPGTRLTVT.

The chain carries TRBV5-4 and TRBJ2-3, with D unresolved. CDR3 length equals 14 residues. Trimming took off 2 bases at V and 2 bases at J, with 9 bases between the two ends. Germline V CDR1 and CDR2: SGHNT, YYREEE (reference sequence). The CDR3 reads CASSFGQYTDTQYF. DNA for the CDR3: TGTGCCAGCAGCTTTGGCCAATACACAGATACGCAGTATTTT.

On this clone: The sample carries other DNA sequences with the same CDR3. V and J are TRBV5-1 and TRBJ1-2; 7 nucleotides agree with TRBD1. J lost 2 bases, V lost 4 bases, and 2 bases had no gene match. The CDR3 is 13 residues long. The germline V gene has CDR1 SGHRS and CDR2 YFSETQ. DNA of the CDR3: TGCGCCAGCAGCCGAGGGGGCAACTATGGCTACACCTTC. Its protein is CASSRGGNYGYTF.

The chain recombines TRBV9 with TRBJ1-2; D unresolved. Germline V CDR1 and CDR2: SGDLS, YYNGEE. V shed 0 bases and J shed 2 bases, with 8 bases lying between them. The CDR3 totals 14 residues. In DNA, the CDR3 is TGTGCCAGCAGCGTAGATCTAGGCAACTATGGCTACACCTTC. Translated: CASSVDLGNYGYTF.

This chain links TRBV30 with TRBJ1-4, with D perhaps TRBD1 (6 bases). Trimming cost V 3 bases and J 4 bases, with 15 bases left between them. The germline CDR1 and CDR2 sequences are GTSNPN and SVGIG (reference sequence). The CDR3 covers 15 residues. CDR3 region: CAWSDLQGDNEKLFF. DNA of the CDR3: TGTGCCTGGAGCGATTTACAGGGAGATAATGAAAAACTGTTTTTT.

The V and J genes are TRBV28 and TRBJ1-2; tentatively, D is TRBD1 (5 bases). CDR3 length: 15 amino acids. Germline loops: CDR1 MDHEN, CDR2 SYDVKM. The V end was cut by 10 bases, the J end by 4 bases, with 22 bases between. CDR3 in DNA: TGTGCCACCAATTACGACAGTCTCCTAGGCTATGGCTACACCTTC. Translating gives CATNYDSLLGYGYTF.

The genes are TRBV10-3 and TRBJ1-1; TRBD1 matches 10 bases. Germline assignment: CDR1 ENHRY and CDR2 SYGVKD. V shed 8 bases and J 5 bases; nucleotides not matched to a gene: 11. This CDR3 spans 15 amino acids. The CDR3 region has the DNA TGTGCCATCGGAAGACAGGGGGCAGGAAAGACTGAAGCTTTCTTT. Amino acid sequence: CAIGRQGAGKTEAFF.

CDR3 in amino acids: CASRGSGNYGYTF. CDR3 nucleotides: TGTGCCAGCAGGGGATCGGGGAACTATGGCTACACCTTC. J is TRBJ1-2 and V is TRBV12-3 or TRBV12-4; D uncertain. Trimming cost V 6 bases and J 2 bases, with 10 bases left between them. The CDR3 spans 13 residues.

The chain is built from TRBV6-2 or TRBV6-3 and TRBJ1-1, with 7 bases identical to TRBD1. Unmatched junction bases numbered 1, after V lost 2 bases and J lost 4 bases. CDR1 MNHEY and CDR2 SVGEGT come from the germline V gene. This CDR3 is built from 13 residues. The CDR3 reads CASSYAGGTEAFF. In DNA form, the CDR3 reads TGTGCCAGCAGTTACGCAGGGGGCACTGAAGCTTTCTTT.

This chain uses TRBV6-5 with TRBJ2-7; tentatively, D is TRBD1 (6 bases). The CDR3 is 15 residues long. V gave up 4 bases and J gave up 1 base, with 14 bases separating them. Germline lookup yields CDR1 MNHEY and CDR2 SVGAGI. The CDR3 here is CASSSQGQYSYEQYF. In DNA form, the CDR3 reads TGTGCCAGCAGTTCCCAAGGACAGTATTCCTACGAGCAGTACTTC.

This sequence joins TRBV7-9 and TRBJ2-5; 9 bases match TRBD1. The V gene end was trimmed by 5 bases and the J gene end by 1 base; junction bases not matched to a gene: 5. Germline V lookup: CDR1 SEHNR, CDR2 FQNEAQ (reference sequence). The CDR3 is 15 amino acids. The chain's CDR3 is CASSLTGGPQETQYF. CDR3 DNA sequence: TGTGCCAGCAGCCTAACAGGGGGCCCCCAAGAGACCCAGTACTTC.

The chain recombines TRBV3-1 (or the pseudogene TRBV3-2) with TRBJ1-5; D not certain. V lost 0 bases and J 4 bases, leaving 1 base between the germline ends. The CDR3 sequence is 12 residues long. Germline CDR1 reads LGHDT; CDR2 reads YNNKEL (reference sequence). The CDR3 bases are TGTGCCAGCAGCCAAGAAAATCAGCCCCAGCATTTT. Translating gives CASSQENQPQHF.

The chain employs TRBV19 and TRBJ2-7; no firm D call. This CDR3 has 14 residues. Trimming pared 0 bases from V and 4 bases from J, leaving 10 bases between. The V gene's germline CDR1 is LNHDA and CDR2 SQIVND (reference sequence). This CDR3 reads CASSIDAPIYEQYF. The CDR3, as DNA: TGTGCCAGTAGTATAGATGCACCTATTTACGAGCAGTACTTC.

The rearrangement joins TRBV9 to TRBJ1-6; D uncertain. Germline V gene lookup returns CDR1 SGDLS and CDR2 YYNGEE. This CDR3 is built from 12 residues. Trimming took off 8 bases at V and 9 bases at J, with 12 bases between the two ends. CDR3 DNA: TGTGCCAGTGGGGTCTATGGTTCACCCCTCCACTTT. Translated, it gives CASGVYGSPLHF.

This chain connects TRBV10-2 to TRBJ1-2; maybe TRBD1 (5 bases). CDR3 length: 14 residues. Germline V gene lookup returns CDR1 WSHSY and CDR2 SAAADI. The V end lost 3 bases, the J end lost 4 bases, and 12 bases lay between the germline ends. The CDR3 loop is CASSEKGRGYGYTF. The CDR3 bases are TGCGCCAGCAGTGAAAAGGGGCGCGGCTATGGCTACACCTTC.

This chain connects TRBV2 to TRBJ1-4; D remains ambiguous. V lost 5 bases and J lost 2, with 12 bases in between. The CDR3 is 15 amino acids. Germline CDR1 is SNHLY and CDR2 is FYNNEI. Here the CDR3 reads CASSYLGSTNEKLFF. The DNA of the CDR3 is TGTGCCAGCAGTTACCTAGGGTCTACTAATGAAAAACTGTTTTTT.

This clone has a handful of counts. The genes are TRBV5-6 and TRBJ1-5, with 8 bases matching TRBD1. There are 16 residues in the CDR3. Germline-derived CDR1 and CDR2 are SGHDT and YYEEEE. The junction had 8 bases not matched to a gene; V was cut back by 1 base and J by 5 bases. The CDR3 is CASSLLAGGMDQPQHF. CDR3 sequence (DNA): TGTGCCAGCAGCTTGTTGGCAGGGGGCATGGATCAGCCCCAGCATTTT.

This chain joins TRBV12-3 or TRBV12-4 and TRBJ1-2; TRBD1 agrees at 7 bases. There are 13 residues in the CDR3. J was trimmed by 6 bases and V by 5 bases; bases with no gene match: 6. The DNA of the CDR3 is TGTGCCAGCAGTACCGGGACAGCGGATGGCTACACCTTC. Translation: CASSTGTADGYTF.

The genes are TRBV7-2 and TRBJ2-3; weak D call: TRBD2 (5 bases). From germline, CDR1 is SGHTA and CDR2 FQGNSA. The CDR3 sequence is 13 residues long. V was trimmed by 4 bases and J by 6 bases, leaving 11 bases between them. CDR3 nucleotide sequence: TGTGCCAGCAGCTCTCAGACGGGGGATACGCAGTATTTT. This gives the protein CASSSQTGDTQYF.

This chain joins TRBV5-1 and TRBJ1-1, with D hard to call. The germline CDR1 and CDR2 sequences are SGHRS and YFSETQ. The CDR3 consists of 12 residues. The germline V and J ends were trimmed by 0 bases and 3 bases, with 3 bases remaining between them. CDR3 sequence: CASSLVDTEAFF. For the CDR3, the DNA is TGCGCCAGCAGCTTGGTCGACACTGAAGCTTTCTTT.

The genes are TRBV5-1 and TRBJ1-6; tentatively, D is TRBD1 (5 bases). Germline-derived CDR1 and CDR2 are SGHRS and YFSETQ. The CDR3 is 18 amino acids. V shed 0 bases and J shed 7 bases, with 20 bases lying between them. The CDR3 sequence is CASSLGWGSGGDNSPLHF. The CDR3 region has the DNA TGCGCCAGCAGCTTGGGATGGGGTAGTGGAGGGGACAATTCACCCCTCCACTTT.

This sequence joins TRBV6-5 and TRBJ2-2, with 7 bases identical to TRBD1. V was clipped by 7 bases and J by 4 bases; unmatched bases: 9. Germline V gene data show CDR1 as MNHEY and CDR2 as SVGAGI. The CDR3 extends over 15 amino acids. The CDR3 sequence is CASITGALGTGELFF. As DNA, the CDR3 is TGTGCCAGCATAACAGGGGCTCTGGGCACCGGGGAGCTGTTTTTT.

The rearrangement links TRBV7-2 to TRBJ1-1; D not certain. This CDR3 spans 13 amino acids. Looked up from germline, CDR1 is SGHTA and CDR2 is FQGNSA. Trimming removed 0 bases from V and 3 bases from J, with 5 bases in between. Here the CDR3 DNA reads TGTGCCAGCAGCTTAGCCGACTACACTGAAGCTTTCTTT. Protein product: CASSLADYTEAFF.